The 3 T cell receptor beta chains listed next were all sequenced from one sample in a study of cytomegalovirus exposure and HLA in healthy donors. 60 Vbeta and 13 Jbeta primers were used in PCR. Using immunoSEQ multiplex PCR, the repertoire was profiled, and TCRdb retains in-frame clones only, with some absent. The sample comprises 150,000 to 200,000 clones, 70% to 80% of which are singletons, and about 3.8% rests with the top ten. Input material: PBMCs. Every receptor here comes from a woman between 55 and 75 years old in good health and CMV-seropositive.

Here the CDR3 DNA reads TGTGCCAGCAGCTCCCGCGTAGGGGCCGGCCTGTACCAAGAGACCCAGTACTTC. Translating gives CASSSRVGAGLYQETQYF. The V gene is TRBV7-8, the J gene TRBJ2-5; D is possibly TRBD1 (5 bases). The germline V gene encodes CDR1 SGHVS and CDR2 FQNEAQ. This CDR3 has 18 residues. V gave up 4 bases and J gave up 0 bases, with 21 bases separating them.

This chain uses TRBV11-3 with TRBJ2-3; 10 positions match TRBD2. This CDR3 is 16 amino acids long. The junction had 5 bases not matched to a gene; V was cut back by 5 bases and J by 0 bases. Germline CDR1 reads SGHNT; CDR2 reads YENEEA. CDR3 DNA sequence: TGTGCCAGCAGCGTCGGACTAGCGGAGAGCACAGATACGCAGTATTTT. Its protein is CASSVGLAESTDTQYF.

This chain joins TRBV7-2 and TRBJ2-1; TRBD1 agrees at 8 bases. The trim removed 5 bases at V and 8 bases at J, leaving 5 bases unmatched. Germline V gene sequence: CDR1 SGHTA, CDR2 FQGNSA. The CDR3 runs to 13 residues. This chain's CDR3 is CASSPPGGDEQFF. The CDR3 DNA follows: TGTGCCAGCAGCCCCCCAGGGGGCGATGAGCAGTTCTTC. The full variable domain, its missing parts supplied by reference TRBV7-2 and TRBJ2-1, is GAGVSQSPSNKVTEKGKDVELRCDPISGHTALYWYRQSLGQGLEFLIYFQGNSAPDKSGLPSDRFSAERTGGSVSTLTIQRTQQEDSAVYLCASSPPGGDEQFFGPGTRLTVL.